The 21 T cell receptor beta chains below all came from one sample that was sequenced in a study of blood T cell repertoires in COVID-19. The method was immunoSEQ multiplex PCR; TCRdb's version includes in-frame clones alone and lacks a portion of them. The sample lists around 310,000 clones, roughly 90% occurring once. Material for sequencing was peripheral blood. These receptors were obtained from a woman aged 45-60 years with active or convalescent COVID-19.

The chain employs TRBV6-5 and TRBJ1-2; TRBD1 aligns across 9 bases. The CDR3 extends over 14 amino acids. Per the germline V gene, CDR1 is MNHEY and CDR2 is SVGAGI. Trimming cost V 5 bases and J 9 bases; bases outside gene matches: 10. The CDR3 nucleotides are TGTGCCAGCAGTAACTACAGGGGGCGACGTAGCTACACCTTC. It encodes CASSNYRGRRSYTF.

J is TRBJ2-5 and V is TRBV9; 11 bases align to TRBD1. Germline CDR1 and CDR2: SGDLS and YYNGEE. V shed 4 bases and J 2 bases; nucleotides not matched to a gene: 10. The CDR3 has 17 amino acids. CDR3 sequence reads: CASSPGQGANLQETQYF. The CDR3 coding sequence is TGTGCCAGCAGCCCTGGACAGGGGGCTAATCTGCAAGAGACCCAGTACTTC.

V usage is TRBV4-2 and J usage is TRBJ2-3; 9 bases are shared with TRBD2. With V trimmed by 1 base and J by 2 bases, 4 bases remained unmatched. Germline values: CDR1 LGHNA, CDR2 YNFKEQ. This CDR3 comprises 16 residues. CDR3 nucleotides: TGTGCCAGCAGCCAAGGACTAGCGGCATACACAGATACGCAGTATTTT. Translation gives CASSQGLAAYTDTQYF.

The chain couples TRBV4-1 to TRBJ2-7; 11 nucleotides match TRBD2. The V segment lost 3 bases and the J segment 1 base; nucleotides outside the gene matches: 5. Per the germline V gene, CDR1 is MGHRA and CDR2 is YSYEKL. The CDR3 is made up of 16 amino acids. The CDR3 spells CASSHRASGRSYEQYF. CDR3 sequence (DNA): TGCGCCAGCAGCCACCGCGCTAGCGGGAGGTCCTACGAGCAGTACTTC.

This clone was seen once. The chain uses TRBV27 and TRBJ1-6, with 9 bases fitting TRBD1. With 4 bases clipped from V and 1 base from J, the junction kept 17 bases outside the gene matches. The CDR3 extends over 21 amino acids. Germline lookup yields CDR1 MNHEY and CDR2 SMNVEV (reference sequence). CDR3 sequence: CASSYSYRDRVSASYNSPLHF. For the CDR3, the DNA is TGTGCCAGCAGTTATTCCTATAGGGACAGGGTTTCGGCATCCTATAATTCACCCCTCCACTTT.

The chain is built from TRBV13 and TRBJ2-7, with a possible D match to TRBD1 (6 bases). V dropped 6 bases and J dropped 7 bases, with 16 bases sitting between them. The CDR3 is made up of 13 amino acids. CDR1 and CDR2 from the germline V gene are PRHDT and FYEKMQ (reference sequence). The CDR3 DNA is TGTGCCAGCAGATTTAGAGAGGGGGAAGAGCAGTACTTC. Translation: CASRFREGEEQYF.

The chain couples TRBV27 to TRBJ2-1; 8 nucleotides line up with TRBD1. Germline V gives CDR1 MNHEY, CDR2 SMNVEV (reference sequence). V trimming: 5 bases; J trimming: 7 bases; junction bases outside the gene matches: 10. The CDR3 runs to 15 residues. This chain's CDR3 is CASSPRDRIGNEQFF. The CDR3 DNA follows: TGTGCCAGCAGTCCCCGGGACAGGATCGGAAATGAGCAGTTCTTC.

This rearrangement joins TRBV15 to TRBJ2-3; D might be TRBD2 (5 bases). This CDR3 region has 13 residues. Trimming took off 1 base at V and 6 bases at J, with 8 bases between the two ends. CDR1 LNHNV and CDR2 YYDKDF come from the germline V gene (reference sequence). The CDR3 DNA reads as TGTGCCACCAGCAGAGCCGGGATGGATACGCAGTATTTT. As protein: CATSRAGMDTQYF.

The chain links TRBV5-5 to TRBJ2-7; no firm D call. V lost 2 bases and J lost 0, with 9 bases in between. Per the germline V gene, CDR1 is SGHKS and CDR2 is YYEKEE (reference sequence). The CDR3 sequence is 14 residues long. The CDR3 here is CASSFSADSYEQYF. CDR3 DNA: TGTGCCAGCAGCTTCTCCGCGGACTCCTACGAGCAGTACTTC.

The V gene is TRBV28, the J gene TRBJ1-4; 8 nucleotides match TRBD1. The V gene end was trimmed by 2 bases and the J gene end by 3 bases; junction bases not matched to a gene: 5. Germline V CDR1 and CDR2: MDHEN, SYDVKM. The CDR3 has 16 residues. The CDR3 sequence is CASSLRQGRANEKLFF. The CDR3 DNA reads as TGTGCCAGCAGTTTACGACAGGGGAGGGCTAATGAAAAACTGTTTTTT.

The chain uses TRBV6-5 and TRBJ1-1, with D possibly TRBD1 on 5 matching bases. CDR1 and CDR2 (germline): MNHEY, SVGAGI. This CDR3 has 14 residues. Trimming left V 4 bases short and J 1 base short, with 10 bases between. CDR3 region: CASSSGHRNTEAFF. The CDR3 DNA reads as TGTGCCAGCAGTTCCGGACACAGGAACACTGAAGCTTTCTTT.

The CDR3, as DNA: TGTGCCAGCAGCAAACTCGGACAGGGAAAGGCCTCCTACGAGCAGTACTTC. Its translation is CASSKLGQGKASYEQYF. This chain uses TRBV7-8 with TRBJ2-7; 8 bases are shared with TRBD1. The CDR3 loop spans 17 amino acids. Trimming cost V 5 bases and J 0 bases; bases outside gene matches: 12. The V gene's germline CDR1 is SGHVS and CDR2 FQNEAQ.

The gene calls are TRBV11-2 and TRBJ2-7, with D perhaps TRBD1 (5 bases). The V and J ends lost 5 bases and 4 bases respectively, with 15 bases between them. The CDR3 spans 14 residues. CDR1 is SGHAT and CDR2 is FQNNGV in the germline V gene. CDR3 amino acids: CASSPGRSGYEQYF. The CDR3 coding sequence is TGTGCCAGCAGCCCAGGGCGTTCCGGGTACGAGCAGTACTTC.

The rearrangement uses TRBV7-2 and TRBJ2-3; the match to TRBD2 covers 11 bases. This CDR3 spans 16 amino acids. J gave up 4 bases and V 5 bases, and 8 bases lay outside the gene matches. Germline loops: CDR1 SGHTA, CDR2 FQGNSA. The CDR3 protein is CASSDTSGGVADTQYF. The CDR3, as DNA: TGTGCCAGCAGCGACACTAGCGGGGGCGTGGCAGATACGCAGTATTTT.

The chain recombines TRBV5-6 with TRBJ1-2; tentative D call: TRBD1 (6 bases). Germline V gene lookup returns CDR1 SGHDT and CDR2 YYEEEE. Between the trimmed V and J ends, which lost 6 bases and 4 bases, there was a span of 22 bases. The CDR3 length is 16 residues. The CDR3 spells CASIFLRDKGRYGYTF. The CDR3, as DNA: TGTGCCAGCATCTTCCTGAGGGACAAGGGCCGCTATGGCTACACCTTC.

The chain recombines TRBV23-1 with TRBJ2-1; 9 bases match TRBD1. TRBV23-1 falls under the ORF class, with uncertain function. After removal of 2 bases from V and 5 bases from J, the junction contained 7 bases not matched to a gene. This CDR3 comprises 16 residues. DNA for the CDR3: TGCGCCAGCAGTCAACGGAACAGGGGGCTTCACAATGAGCAGTTCTTC. It codes for CASSQRNRGLHNEQFF.

The rearrangement uses TRBV4-3 and TRBJ1-1, with no clear D. Germline V gives CDR1 LGHNA, CDR2 YSLEER. V was pared by 0 bases and J by 9 bases, with 11 bases between. This CDR3 has 13 amino acids. For the CDR3, the DNA is TGCGCCAGCAGCCAAGATCGCCGGGAGAAAGCTTTCTTT. It specifies CASSQDRREKAFF.

The chain links TRBV6-4 to TRBJ1-2; TRBD1 agrees at 7 bases. The CDR3 spans 15 residues. Trimming removed 0 bases from V and 5 bases from J; junction bases left unmatched: 6. The germline V gene has CDR1 MRHNA and CDR2 SNTAGT. The CDR3: CASSDSGRGSYGYTF. The CDR3 DNA reads as TGTGCCAGCAGTGACTCGGGCAGGGGGTCTTATGGCTACACCTTC.

The chain is built from TRBV5-1 and TRBJ2-1; 14 bases align to TRBD2. Per germline, CDR1 SGHRS and CDR2 YFSETQ. V shed 5 bases and J 2 bases; nucleotides not matched to a gene: 6. The CDR3 loop spans 17 amino acids. The CDR3 nucleotides are TGCGCCAGCAGTTTCGAGGGACTAGCGGGGGCCTACAATGAGCAGTTCTTC. Translation: CASSFEGLAGAYNEQFF. The full variable domain, completed using reference TRBV5-1 and TRBJ2-1, is KAGVTQTPRYLIKTRGQQVTLSCSPISGHRSVSWYQQTPGQGLQFLFEYFSETQRNKGNFPGRFSGRQFSNSRSEMNVSTLELGDSALYLCASSFEGLAGAYNEQFFGPGTRLTVL.

The chain has TRBV5-1 and TRBJ2-7; 9 positions match TRBD1. Unmatched junction bases numbered 15, after V lost 5 bases and J lost 6 bases. CDR1 and CDR2 (germline): SGHRS, YFSETQ. CDR3 size: 16 residues. CDR3 in DNA: TGCGCCAGCAGTACGGAGGGACAGGGTATTCCCCTCGAGCAGTACTTC. It translates to CASSTEGQGIPLEQYF.

V gene TRBV10-3 combines with J gene TRBJ1-2; 8 nucleotides match TRBD1. Germline lookup yields CDR1 ENHRY and CDR2 SYGVKD. With 11 bases clipped from V and 7 bases from J, the junction kept 12 bases outside the gene matches. The CDR3 spans 13 residues. The DNA for the CDR3 is TGTGCCGCGCAGCCGGGACAGGAACTTGGCTACACCTTC. Protein product: CAAQPGQELGYTF.